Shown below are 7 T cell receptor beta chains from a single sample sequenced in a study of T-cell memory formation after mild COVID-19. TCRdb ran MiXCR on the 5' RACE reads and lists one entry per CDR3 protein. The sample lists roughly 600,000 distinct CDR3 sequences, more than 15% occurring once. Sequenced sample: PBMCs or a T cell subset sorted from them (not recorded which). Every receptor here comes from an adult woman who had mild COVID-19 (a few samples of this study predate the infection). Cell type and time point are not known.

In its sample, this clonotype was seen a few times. CDR3 sequence: CASSGGQGAPDTQYF. CDR3 DNA sequence: TGTGCCAGCAGCGGGGGACAGGGGGCGCCGGATACGCAGTATTTT. The chain has TRBV5-4 and TRBJ2-3; TRBD1 matches at 12 bases. Germline V gene data show CDR1 as SGHNT and CDR2 as YYREEE (reference sequence). CDR3 size: 15 residues. Trimming at V came to 4 bases and at J to 6 bases, leaving 6 bases not matched to a gene.

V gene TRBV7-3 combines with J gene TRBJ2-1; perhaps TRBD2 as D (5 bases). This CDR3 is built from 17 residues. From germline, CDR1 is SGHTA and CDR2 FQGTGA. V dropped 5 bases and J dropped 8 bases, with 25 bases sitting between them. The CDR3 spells CASSPSLGLGVSHEQFF. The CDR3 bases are TGTGCCAGCAGCCCCTCCCTGGGGTTGGGAGTTTCCCATGAGCAGTTCTTC.

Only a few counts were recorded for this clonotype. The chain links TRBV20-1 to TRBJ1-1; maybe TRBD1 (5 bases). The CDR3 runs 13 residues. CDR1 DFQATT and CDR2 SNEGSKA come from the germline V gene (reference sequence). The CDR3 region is CSVRQYMNTEAFF. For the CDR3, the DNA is TGCAGCGTAAGACAGTACATGAACACTGAAGCTTTCTTT.

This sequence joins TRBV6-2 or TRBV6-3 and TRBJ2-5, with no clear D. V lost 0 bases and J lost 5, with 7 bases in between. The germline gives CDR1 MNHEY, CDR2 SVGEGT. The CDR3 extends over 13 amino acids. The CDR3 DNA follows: TGTGCCAGCAGTTACTCGGGAAGGGAGACCCAGTACTTC. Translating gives CASSYSGRETQYF.

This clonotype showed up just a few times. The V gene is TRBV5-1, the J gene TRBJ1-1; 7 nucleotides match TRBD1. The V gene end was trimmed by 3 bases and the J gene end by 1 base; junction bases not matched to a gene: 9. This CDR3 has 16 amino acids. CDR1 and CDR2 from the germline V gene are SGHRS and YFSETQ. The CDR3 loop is CASSSPLQGKNTEAFF. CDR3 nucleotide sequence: TGCGCCAGCAGCTCGCCACTACAGGGGAAGAACACTGAAGCTTTCTTT.

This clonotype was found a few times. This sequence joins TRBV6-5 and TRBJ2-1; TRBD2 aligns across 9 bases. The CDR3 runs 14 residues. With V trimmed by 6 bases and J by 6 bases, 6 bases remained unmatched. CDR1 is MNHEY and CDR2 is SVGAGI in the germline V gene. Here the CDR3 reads CASRREGLVNEQFF. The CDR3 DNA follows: TGTGCCAGCAGGCGGGAGGGCCTGGTCAATGAGCAGTTCTTC.

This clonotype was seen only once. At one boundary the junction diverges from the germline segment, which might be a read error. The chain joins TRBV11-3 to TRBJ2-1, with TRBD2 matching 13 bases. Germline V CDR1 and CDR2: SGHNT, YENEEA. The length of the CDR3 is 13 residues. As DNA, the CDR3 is TGTGCCAGCAGCTTATCAAGGACTAGCGGGAGTACCTTC. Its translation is CASSLSRTSGSTF.